One and the same sample provided the 5 T cell receptor beta chains below, sequenced in a study of T-cell reconstitution after alpha-beta-depleted transplantation in children. Researchers prepared the TCRbeta library using unique molecular identifiers, the study reports. TCRdb analysed the PCR reads with MiXCR anew, one entry per CDR3 protein. The sample includes about 110,000 distinct CDR3 sequences, 5.5% to 6.5% seen only once; the top ten take 20% to 25%. The input for sequencing was PBMCs, mostly from graft donor cells, taken 360 days after TCRalphabeta/CD19-depleted stem cell transplant. The receptors were sampled from a male patient under 10 years old who had a stem cell transplant for acute lymphoblastic leukemia, so the T cells may come from the graft donor.

At least ten counts were recorded for this clonotype. The chain uses TRBV6-2 or TRBV6-3 and TRBJ1-2; TRBD1 matches 8 bases. Trimming cost V 0 bases and J 8 bases; bases outside gene matches: 2. The CDR3 is 13 amino acids. Germline CDR1 MNHEY, CDR2 SVGEGT. The CDR3 coding sequence is TGTGCCAGCAGTTACTCGCCAGGGGGCGGCTACACCTTC. This encodes CASSYSPGGGYTF.

This clonotype was seen at least ten times. Because the CDR3 is missing its conserved closing phenylalanine or tryptophan, this is likely a read error. The DNA is omitted, as the CDR3 cannot be located on it reliably, and the CDR3 follows TCRdb's listing. The rearrangement uses TRBV12-3 or TRBV12-4 and TRBJ2-1. The CDR3 extends over 8 residues, inclusive of both ends. The CDR3 here is CASSPFDL.

This clonotype occurred many times. This rearrangement joins TRBV9 to TRBJ2-1; a possible D gene is TRBD2 (5 bases). Germline V gene data show CDR1 as SGDLS and CDR2 as YYNGEE. Trimming took off 0 bases at V and 2 bases at J, with 9 bases between the two ends. The CDR3 is 15 residues long. The CDR3 region is CASSVGGATYNEQFF. The CDR3 coding sequence is TGTGCCAGCAGCGTAGGGGGAGCGACCTACAATGAGCAGTTCTTC.

This clonotype was counted at least ten times. The chain employs TRBV27 and TRBJ1-2, with D possibly TRBD1 on 5 matching bases. The germline V gene has CDR1 MNHEY and CDR2 SMNVEV (reference sequence). The CDR3 extends over 14 amino acids. V lost 8 bases and J 4 bases, leaving 17 bases between the germline ends. CDR3 coding DNA: TGTGCCAGCGGCCTAGGGGTCTCCAGCTATGGCTACACCTTC. This translates into CASGLGVSSYGYTF.

This clonotype was found many times. V and J are TRBV6-5 and TRBJ1-2, with D unclear. The CDR3 is 11 residues long. The germline V and J ends were trimmed by 4 bases and 8 bases, with 8 bases remaining between them. Germline lookup yields CDR1 MNHEY and CDR2 SVGAGI. CDR3 region: CASSSGSGYTF. In DNA form, the CDR3 reads TGTGCCAGCAGTTCAGGATCCGGCTACACCTTC.